A selection of T cell receptor beta chains follows, all from one sample in a study of early T cells in non-severe SARS-CoV-2 infection. TCRdb ran MiXCR on the 5' RACE reads and lists one entry per CDR3 protein. In the table there are about 30,000 distinct CDR3 sequences, roughly 7.2% of which are singletons. The sample was whole blood. The receptors stem from an adult who was a healthcare worker with PCR-confirmed SARS-CoV-2 infection or an uninfected control (not recorded which). Both conserved end residues are part of each CDR3. The D gene is left open where the match is weak. Clone size is given for some rows only: seen once, a few or many times, or a class if the clone is expanded.

14,TRBV20-1,.,TRBJ1-1,.,TGCAGTGCTGCTCTCTTCCAGGAGGACACTGAAGCTTTCTTT,CSAALFQEDTEAFF
14,TRBV6-2/TRBV6-3,.,TRBJ1-6,few,TGTGCCAGCAGTTACACCTCCTATAATTCACCCCTCCACTTT,CASSYTSYNSPLHF
16,TRBV7-2,TRBD2,TRBJ2-7,many,TGTGCCAGCAGCCTAATCGGGGGGAGGAGCTCCTACGAGCAGTACTTC,CASSLIGGRSSYEQYF
15,TRBV27,TRBD1,TRBJ2-7,many,TGTGCCAGCAGTTTAATTAGGGGGCGTCCCGGCGAGCAGTACTTC,CASSLIRGRPGEQYF
12,TRBV6-2/TRBV6-3,.,TRBJ1-2,.,TGTGCCAGCAGCGAGGAGTACTATGGCTACACCTTC,CASSEEYYGYTF
13,TRBV18,.,TRBJ1-5,many,TGTGCCAGCCGGGACGGCCTCAATCAGCCCCAGCATTTT,CASRDGLNQPQHF
14,TRBV5-6,.,TRBJ2-2,many,TGTGCCAGCAGCCGAGGACTACCCACCGGGGAGCTGTTTTTT,CASSRGLPTGELFF
14,TRBV7-9,TRBD1,TRBJ2-7,many,TGTGCCAGCAGCTTAGGACAGGGGTACAACGAGCAGTACTTC,CASSLGQGYNEQYF
16,TRBV9,TRBD2,TRBJ2-5,many,TGTGCCAGCAGCGAGACTAGCGGGAGGGCCGTGGAGACCCAGTACTTC,CASSETSGRAVETQYF
13,TRBV5-1,.,TRBJ2-7,many,TGCGCCAGCAGCTTGGAGGGGACGCCCGAGCAGTACTTC,CASSLEGTPEQYF
15,TRBV4-1,.,TRBJ2-3,many,TGCGCCAGCAGCCAAGTTGGTCTACGCACAGATACGCAGTATTTT,CASSQVGLRTDTQYF
15,TRBV12-3/TRBV12-4,.,TRBJ1-1,few,TGTGCCAGCAGTTTCTGGTCGGGAGGGGACACTGAAGCTTTCTTT,CASSFWSGGDTEAFF
15,TRBV18,.,TRBJ2-7,many,TGTGCCAGCTCACCACCGGACGGGAGAGTCGGCGAGCAGTACTTC,CASSPPDGRVGEQYF
11,TRBV29-1,.,TRBJ2-1,few,TGCAGCGCCGGGTCATACAATGAGCAGTTCTTC,CSAGSYNEQFF
17,TRBV7-2,TRBD2,TRBJ2-7,many,TGTGCCAGCAGCCAAGTATCCGGGACTAGCTTCGCCTACGAGCAGTACTTC,CASSQVSGTSFAYEQYF
18,TRBV6-6,TRBD2,TRBJ2-3,many,TGTGCCACCATTGGGACTAGCGGGGCCCTAAGGCGCACAGATACGCAGTATTTT,CATIGTSGALRRTDTQYF
14,TRBV7-8,.,TRBJ2-1,many,TGTGCCAGCAGTCCGGACCCCTCCTACAATGAGCAGTTCTTC,CASSPDPSYNEQFF
14,TRBV11-2,.,TRBJ1-1,many,TGTGCCAGCAGTCCCGTGGGACAAAACACTGAAGCTTTCTTT,CASSPVGQNTEAFF
15,TRBV20-1,TRBD1,TRBJ2-7,many,TGCAGTGCTAGAGTTTCCCAGGGGGACTCCTACGAGCAGTACTTC,CSARVSQGDSYEQYF
15,TRBV5-4,TRBD1,TRBJ2-1,many,TGTGCCAGCAGCTTCGACAGGGGGCCATACAATGAGCAGTTCTTC,CASSFDRGPYNEQFF
14,TRBV7-9,.,TRBJ1-1,.,TGTGCCAGCAGCATCACCGGGGGCTACACTGAAGCTTTCTTT,CASSITGGYTEAFF
13,TRBV3-1,TRBD2,TRBJ2-1,few,TGTGCCAGCAAACGGCGGGGGGGCAAGGAACAGTTCTTC,CASKRRGGKEQFF
15,TRBV6-1,TRBD2,TRBJ2-3,.,TGTGCCAGCAGTGAAGTGAGCGGGGGGGTAGATACGCAGTATTTT,CASSEVSGGVDTQYF
15,TRBV2,TRBD2,TRBJ2-2,many,TGTGCCAGCAGTCAACTAGCGGGAGGGGCCGGGGAGCTGTTTTTT,CASSQLAGGAGELFF
16,TRBV7-2,TRBD2,TRBJ2-1,.,TGTGCCAGCAGCCCCGGGACTAGCGGCCTCTACAATGAGCAGTTCTTC,CASSPGTSGLYNEQFF
12,TRBV28,.,TRBJ2-3,many,TGTGCCAGCGCCGGAGACACAGATACGCAGTATTTT,CASAGDTDTQYF
15,TRBV12-3/TRBV12-4,.,TRBJ2-7,many,TGTGCCAGCAGTTTAAGGGCGGGTCTGGGGTACGAGCAGTACTTC,CASSLRAGLGYEQYF
18,TRBV5-1,TRBD1,TRBJ1-2,many,TGCGCCAGCAGCTCGGGGTGGGACAGGGGAGTAGCTAACTATGGCTACACCTTC,CASSSGWDRGVANYGYTF
16,TRBV6-1,.,TRBJ1-6,.,TGTGCCAGCAGATCTAAAGGGGGATCCTATAATTCACCCCTCCACTTT,CASRSKGGSYNSPLHF
14,TRBV19,.,TRBJ2-3,many,TGTGCCAGTAGTACTAGGAACGGCCTTGATACGCAGTATTTT,CASSTRNGLDTQYF
15,TRBV5-1,.,TRBJ2-1,many,TGCGCCAGCAGCTTGGACAGGGACTCCTACAATGAGCAGTTCTTC,CASSLDRDSYNEQFF
14,TRBV7-9,.,TRBJ1-1,many,TGTGCCAGCAGCTTAGGAATGAGGGGGGGTGAAGCTTTCTTT,CASSLGMRGGEAFF
14,TRBV4-2,.,TRBJ2-7,many,TGTGCCAGCAGCCAAGGCGTCAGGGAGTACGAGCAGTACTTC,CASSQGVREYEQYF
14,TRBV10-3,.,TRBJ2-6,many,TGTGCCATCAGTGCCCACTCTGGGGCCAACGTCCTGACTTTC,CAISAHSGANVLTF
14,TRBV20-1,.,TRBJ2-1,few,TGCAGTGCTCACTGGTCTGCGCGAAACAATGAGCAGTTCTTC,CSAHWSARNNEQFF
18,TRBV18,TRBD1,TRBJ2-1,.,TGTGCCAGCTCACCGGGACAGGGTTCAGGACAAGAGTACAATGAGCAGTTCTTC,CASSPGQGSGQEYNEQFF
17,TRBV20-1,TRBD1,TRBJ2-5,many,TGCAGTGCTGGAACTCCACCGGGACAGGGGGCGAGAGAGACCCAGTACTTC,CSAGTPPGQGARETQYF
16,TRBV5-6,TRBD1,TRBJ1-6,many,TGTGCCAGCAGCCGACAGGGGTCCTACTATAATTCACCCCTCCACTTT,CASSRQGSYYNSPLHF
12,TRBV19,.,TRBJ1-2,many,TGTGCCAGTAGTCCCTCTTCGTATGGCTACACCTTC,CASSPSSYGYTF
15,TRBV5-1,.,TRBJ2-2,many,TGCGCCAGCCTTGCCGGGACTGCTATCACCGGGGAGCTGTTTTTT,CASLAGTAITGELFF
11,TRBV7-9,.,TRBJ1-1,.,TGTGCCAGCAGCTTAGATGGGGTAGCTTTCTTT,CASSLDGVAFF
15,TRBV30,.,TRBJ2-3,.,TGTGCCTGGAGCAGGGACCGTAGGTCCACAGATACGCAGTATTTT,CAWSRDRRSTDTQYF
11,TRBV5-1,.,TRBJ1-2,many,TGCGCCAGCAGGTCAGAGGGAGGCTACACCTTC,CASRSEGGYTF
14,TRBV7-9,.,TRBJ2-4,.,TGTGCCAGCAGAGAGTCGGGTGGCAAAAACATTCAGTACTTC,CASRESGGKNIQYF
12,TRBV25-1,TRBD1,TRBJ1-2,many,TGTGCCAGCAGTCAGGGGGGCTATGGCTACACCTTC,CASSQGGYGYTF
13,TRBV24-1,.,TRBJ2-5,many,TGTGCCACCAGTCCGGGACGTAGAGAGACCCAGTACTTC,CATSPGRRETQYF
12,TRBV7-9,.,TRBJ1-1,many,TGTGCCAGCAGCTTAGACGTAGGCCGAGCTTTCTTT,CASSLDVGRAFF
15,TRBV28,TRBD1,TRBJ2-7,many,TGTGCCAGCAGTCCAGGACAGGGGAGCTCCTACGAGCAGTACTTC,CASSPGQGSSYEQYF
14,TRBV12-3/TRBV12-4,TRBD1,TRBJ2-1,many,TGTGCCAGCAGTTTAGGGGACAGGGAAGATGAGCAGTTCTTC,CASSLGDREDEQFF
16,TRBV7-8,.,TRBJ1-1,many,TGTGCCAGCAGCTTAGTGGTGGACCCCTGGGGCACTGAAGCTTTCTTT,CASSLVVDPWGTEAFF
14,TRBV7-9,.,TRBJ1-2,few,TGTGCCAGCAGCTTCGGACAGCTCCCTCATGGCTACACCTTC,CASSFGQLPHGYTF
15,TRBV4-2,.,TRBJ2-1,many,TGTGCCAGCAGCCAAGAGCCTCGACTTGGCAATGAGCAGTTCTTC,CASSQEPRLGNEQFF
14,TRBV3-1,.,TRBJ1-6,many,TGTGCCAGCAGCCCAGGCGGGGGGCTCTCACTCCTCCACTTT,CASSPGGGLSLLHF
14,TRBV5-1,.,TRBJ2-2,many,TGCGCCAGCAGCTTGTCCAGACAAACCGGGGAGCTGTTTTTT,CASSLSRQTGELFF
15,TRBV6-2/TRBV6-3,TRBD1,TRBJ2-7,.,TGTGCCAGCAGTTACGCGGGACAGGGTGGCTACGAGCAGTACTTC,CASSYAGQGGYEQYF